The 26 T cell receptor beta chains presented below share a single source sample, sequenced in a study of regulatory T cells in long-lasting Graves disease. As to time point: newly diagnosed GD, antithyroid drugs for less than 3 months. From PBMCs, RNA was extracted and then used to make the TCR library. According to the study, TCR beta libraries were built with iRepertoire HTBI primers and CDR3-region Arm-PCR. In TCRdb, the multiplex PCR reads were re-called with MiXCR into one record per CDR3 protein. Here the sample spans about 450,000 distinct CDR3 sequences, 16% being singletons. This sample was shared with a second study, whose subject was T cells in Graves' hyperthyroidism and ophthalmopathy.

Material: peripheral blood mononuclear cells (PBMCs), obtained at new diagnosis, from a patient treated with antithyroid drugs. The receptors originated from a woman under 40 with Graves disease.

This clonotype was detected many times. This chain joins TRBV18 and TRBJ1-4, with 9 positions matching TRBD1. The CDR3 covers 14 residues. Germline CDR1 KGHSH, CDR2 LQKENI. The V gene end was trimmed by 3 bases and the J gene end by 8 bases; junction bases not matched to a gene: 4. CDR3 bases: TGTGCCAGCTCACCCCGGGACAGGGTAGAAAAACTGTTTTTT. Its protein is CASSPRDRVEKLFF.

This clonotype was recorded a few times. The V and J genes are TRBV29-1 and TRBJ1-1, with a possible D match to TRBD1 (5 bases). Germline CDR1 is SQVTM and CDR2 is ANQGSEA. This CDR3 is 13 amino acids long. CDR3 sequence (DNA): TGCACCGCCATCGGAGGGGTGAACACTGAAGCTTTCTTT. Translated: CTAIGGVNTEAFF.

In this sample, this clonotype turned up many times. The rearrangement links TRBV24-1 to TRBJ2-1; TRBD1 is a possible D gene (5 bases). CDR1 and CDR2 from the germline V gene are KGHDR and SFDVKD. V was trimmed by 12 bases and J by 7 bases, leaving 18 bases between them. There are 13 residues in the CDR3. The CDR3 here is CASRDSDGNEQFF. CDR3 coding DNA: TGTGCCTCCCGCGACAGCGACGGAAATGAGCAGTTCTTC.

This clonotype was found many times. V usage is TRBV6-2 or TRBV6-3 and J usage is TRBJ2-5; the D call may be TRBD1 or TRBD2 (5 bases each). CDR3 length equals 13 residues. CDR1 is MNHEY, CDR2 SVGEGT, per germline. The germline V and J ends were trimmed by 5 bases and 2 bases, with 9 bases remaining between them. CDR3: CASSQRGQETQYF. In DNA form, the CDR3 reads TGTGCCAGCAGTCAGAGGGGTCAAGAGACCCAGTACTTC.

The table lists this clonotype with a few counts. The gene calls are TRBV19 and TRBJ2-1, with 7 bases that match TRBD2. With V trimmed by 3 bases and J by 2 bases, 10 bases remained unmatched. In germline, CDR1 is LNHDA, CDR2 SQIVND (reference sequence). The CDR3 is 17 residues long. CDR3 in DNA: TGTGCCAGTAGTATCTCGCTATCCAGCGGGACCTACAATGAGCAGTTCTTC. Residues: CASSISLSSGTYNEQFF. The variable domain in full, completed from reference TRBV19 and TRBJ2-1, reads DGGITQSPKYLFRKEGQNVTLSCEQNLNHDAMYWYRQDPGQGLRLIYYSQIVNDFQKGDIAEGYSVSREKKESFPLTVTSAQKNPTAFYLCASSISLSSGTYNEQFFGPGTRLTVL.

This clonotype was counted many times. Written as DNA, the CDR3 is TGTGCCAGCACCCCAAGGGCGACGAGCTCCTACGAGCAGTACTTC. Its protein is CASTPRATSSYEQYF. The J gene is TRBJ2-7, the V gene TRBV2; D unclear. The V and J ends lost 7 bases and 0 bases respectively, with 16 bases between them. This CDR3 has 15 residues. Germline lookup yields CDR1 SNHLY and CDR2 FYNNEI.

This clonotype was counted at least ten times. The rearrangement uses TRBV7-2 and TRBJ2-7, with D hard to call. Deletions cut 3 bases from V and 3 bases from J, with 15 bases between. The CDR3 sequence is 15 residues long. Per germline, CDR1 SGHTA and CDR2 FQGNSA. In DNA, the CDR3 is TGTGCCAGCAGCTTCATTGGCTTGCGGCTCTACGAGCAGTACTTC. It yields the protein CASSFIGLRLYEQYF.

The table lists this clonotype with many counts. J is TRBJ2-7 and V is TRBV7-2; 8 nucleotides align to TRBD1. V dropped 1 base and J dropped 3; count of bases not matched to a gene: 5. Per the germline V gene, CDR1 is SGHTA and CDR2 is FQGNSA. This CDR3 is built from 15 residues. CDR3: CASSLVVGTGYEQYF. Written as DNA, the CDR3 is TGTGCCAGCAGCTTAGTTGTTGGGACAGGCTACGAGCAGTACTTC. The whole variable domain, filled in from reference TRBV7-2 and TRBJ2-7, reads GAGVSQSPSNKVTEKGKDVELRCDPISGHTALYWYRQSLGQGLEFLIYFQGNSAPDKSGLPSDRFSAERTGGSVSTLTIQRTQQEDSAVYLCASSLVVGTGYEQYFGPGTRLTVT.

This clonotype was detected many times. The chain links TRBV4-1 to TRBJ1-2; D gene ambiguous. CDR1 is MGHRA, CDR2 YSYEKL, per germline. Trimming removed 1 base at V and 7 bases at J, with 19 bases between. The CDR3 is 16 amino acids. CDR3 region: CASSQGSSRRARGYTF. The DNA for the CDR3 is TGCGCCAGCAGCCAAGGAAGCTCCCGTCGCGCGCGTGGCTACACCTTC.

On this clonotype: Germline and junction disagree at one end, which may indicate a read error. CDR3 in amino acids: CTSTQGDTQYF. The CDR3 nucleotides are TGTACCAGCACCCAAGGCGATACGCAGTATTTT. The J gene is TRBJ2-3, the V gene TRBV12-3 or TRBV12-4; D remains unclear. The CDR3 is made up of 11 amino acids.

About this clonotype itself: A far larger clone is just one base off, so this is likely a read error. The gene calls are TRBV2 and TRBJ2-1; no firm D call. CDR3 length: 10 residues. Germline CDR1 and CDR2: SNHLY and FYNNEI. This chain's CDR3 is CASSLRERFF. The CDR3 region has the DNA TGTGCCAGCAGTTTGCGCGAGCGGTTCTTC.

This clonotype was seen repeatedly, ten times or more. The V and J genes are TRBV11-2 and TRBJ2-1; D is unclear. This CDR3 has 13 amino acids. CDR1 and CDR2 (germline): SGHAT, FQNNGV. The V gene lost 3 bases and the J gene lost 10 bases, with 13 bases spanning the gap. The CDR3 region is CASSLGTTLEQFF. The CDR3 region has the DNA TGTGCCAGCAGCTTGGGAACCACCTTAGAGCAGTTCTTC. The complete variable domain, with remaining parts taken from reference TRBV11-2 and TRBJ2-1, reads EAGVAQSPRYKIIEKRQSVAFWCNPISGHATLYWYQQILGQGPKLLIQFQNNGVVDDSQLPKDRFSAERLKGVDSTLKIQPAKLEDSAVYLCASSLGTTLEQFFGPGTRLTVL.

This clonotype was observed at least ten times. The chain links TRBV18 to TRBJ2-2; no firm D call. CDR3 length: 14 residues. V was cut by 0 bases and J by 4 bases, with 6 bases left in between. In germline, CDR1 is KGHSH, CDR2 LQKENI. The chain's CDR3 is CASSPPSSTGELFF. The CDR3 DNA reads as TGTGCCAGCTCACCACCGTCGAGCACCGGGGAGCTGTTTTTT. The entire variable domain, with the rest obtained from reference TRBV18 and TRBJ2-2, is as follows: NAGVMQNPRHLVRRRGQEARLRCSPMKGHSHVYWYRQLPEEGLKFMVYLQKENIIDESGMPKERFSAEFPKEGPSILRIQQVVRGDSAAYFCASSPPSSTGELFFGEGSRLTVL.

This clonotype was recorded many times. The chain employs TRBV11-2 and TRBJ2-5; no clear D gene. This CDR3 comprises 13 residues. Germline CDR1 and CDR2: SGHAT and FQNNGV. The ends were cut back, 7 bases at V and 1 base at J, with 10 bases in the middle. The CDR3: CASIASSQETQYF. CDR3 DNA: TGTGCCAGCATAGCCAGCAGCCAAGAGACCCAGTACTTC.

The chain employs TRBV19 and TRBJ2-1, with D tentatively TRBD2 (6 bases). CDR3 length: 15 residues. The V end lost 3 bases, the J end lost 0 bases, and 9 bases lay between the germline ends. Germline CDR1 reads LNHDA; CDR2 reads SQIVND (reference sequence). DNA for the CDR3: TGTGCCAGTAGTATCGGCGGGGACTCCTACAATGAGCAGTTCTTC. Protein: CASSIGGDSYNEQFF.

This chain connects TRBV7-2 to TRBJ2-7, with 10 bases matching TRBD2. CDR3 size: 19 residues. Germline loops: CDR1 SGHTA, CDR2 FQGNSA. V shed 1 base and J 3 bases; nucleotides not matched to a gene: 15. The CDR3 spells CASSLDRISPSGSLYEQYF. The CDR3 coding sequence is TGTGCCAGCAGCTTAGATCGTATCTCCCCTAGCGGGAGTCTCTACGAGCAGTACTTC.

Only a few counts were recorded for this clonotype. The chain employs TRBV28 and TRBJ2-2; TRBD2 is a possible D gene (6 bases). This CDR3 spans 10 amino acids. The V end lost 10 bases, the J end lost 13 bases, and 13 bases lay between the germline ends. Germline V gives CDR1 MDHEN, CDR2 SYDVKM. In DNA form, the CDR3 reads TGTGCCACCGGGGGTTATTGGCTGTTTTTT. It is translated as CATGGYWLFF.

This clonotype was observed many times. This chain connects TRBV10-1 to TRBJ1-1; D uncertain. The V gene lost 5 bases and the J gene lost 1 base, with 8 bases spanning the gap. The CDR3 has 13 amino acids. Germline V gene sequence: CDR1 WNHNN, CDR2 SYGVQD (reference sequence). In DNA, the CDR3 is TGCGCCAGCAGTTCACCTGGGAACACTGAAGCTTTCTTT. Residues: CASSSPGNTEAFF.

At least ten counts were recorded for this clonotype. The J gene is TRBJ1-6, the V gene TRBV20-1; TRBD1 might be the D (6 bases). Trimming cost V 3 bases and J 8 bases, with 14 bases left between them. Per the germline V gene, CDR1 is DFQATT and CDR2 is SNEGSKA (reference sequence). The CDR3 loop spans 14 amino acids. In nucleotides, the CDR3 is TGCAGTGCTAGGGCGGGGGCGGCTGATTCACCCCTCCACTTT. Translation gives CSARAGAADSPLHF.

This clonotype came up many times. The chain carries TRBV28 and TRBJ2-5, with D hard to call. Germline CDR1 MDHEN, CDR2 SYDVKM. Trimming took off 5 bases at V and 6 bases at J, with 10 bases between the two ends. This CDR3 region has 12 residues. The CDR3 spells CASSASAKTQYF. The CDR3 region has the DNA TGTGCCAGCAGTGCGAGTGCGAAGACCCAGTACTTC.

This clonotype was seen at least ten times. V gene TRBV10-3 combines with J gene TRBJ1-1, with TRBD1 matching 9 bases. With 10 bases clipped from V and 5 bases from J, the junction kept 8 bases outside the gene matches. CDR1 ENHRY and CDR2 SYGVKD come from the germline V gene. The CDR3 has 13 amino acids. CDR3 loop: CATTDRGGTEAFF. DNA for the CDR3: TGTGCCACGACGGACAGGGGTGGAACTGAAGCTTTCTTT.

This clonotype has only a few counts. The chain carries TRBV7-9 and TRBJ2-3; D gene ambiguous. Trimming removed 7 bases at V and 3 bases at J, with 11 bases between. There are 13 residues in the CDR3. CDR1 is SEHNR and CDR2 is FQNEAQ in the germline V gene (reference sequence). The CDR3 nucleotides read TGTGCCAGCAAATCGGGCCCGACAGATACGCAGTATTTT. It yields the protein CASKSGPTDTQYF.

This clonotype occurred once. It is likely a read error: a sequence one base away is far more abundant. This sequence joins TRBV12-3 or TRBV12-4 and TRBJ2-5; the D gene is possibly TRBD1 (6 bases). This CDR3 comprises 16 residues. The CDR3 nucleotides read TGTGCCGGCAGGAACTGGGGGCAGGGTGGTATAGAGACCCAGTACTTC. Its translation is CAGRNWGQGGIETQYF.

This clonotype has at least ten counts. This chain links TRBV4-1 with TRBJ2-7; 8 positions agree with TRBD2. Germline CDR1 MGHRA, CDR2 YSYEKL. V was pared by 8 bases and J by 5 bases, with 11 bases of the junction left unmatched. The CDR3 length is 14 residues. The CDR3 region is CASGPNGRADEQYF. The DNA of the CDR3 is TGCGCCAGCGGCCCCAACGGGAGGGCCGACGAGCAGTACTTC.

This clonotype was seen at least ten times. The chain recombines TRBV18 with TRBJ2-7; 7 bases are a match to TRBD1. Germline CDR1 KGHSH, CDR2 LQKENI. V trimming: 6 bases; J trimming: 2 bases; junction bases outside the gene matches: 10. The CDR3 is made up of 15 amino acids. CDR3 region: CASSLGRTGAYEQYF. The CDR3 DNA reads TGTGCCAGCTCCCTAGGCAGGACAGGAGCCTACGAGCAGTACTTC.

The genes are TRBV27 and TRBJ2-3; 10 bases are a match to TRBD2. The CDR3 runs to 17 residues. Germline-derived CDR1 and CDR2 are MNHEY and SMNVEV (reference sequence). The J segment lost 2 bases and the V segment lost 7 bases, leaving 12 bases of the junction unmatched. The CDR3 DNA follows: TGTGCCAGCACAGATATTCCCGGACTAGCGGCCACAGATACGCAGTATTTT. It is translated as CASTDIPGLAATDTQYF.